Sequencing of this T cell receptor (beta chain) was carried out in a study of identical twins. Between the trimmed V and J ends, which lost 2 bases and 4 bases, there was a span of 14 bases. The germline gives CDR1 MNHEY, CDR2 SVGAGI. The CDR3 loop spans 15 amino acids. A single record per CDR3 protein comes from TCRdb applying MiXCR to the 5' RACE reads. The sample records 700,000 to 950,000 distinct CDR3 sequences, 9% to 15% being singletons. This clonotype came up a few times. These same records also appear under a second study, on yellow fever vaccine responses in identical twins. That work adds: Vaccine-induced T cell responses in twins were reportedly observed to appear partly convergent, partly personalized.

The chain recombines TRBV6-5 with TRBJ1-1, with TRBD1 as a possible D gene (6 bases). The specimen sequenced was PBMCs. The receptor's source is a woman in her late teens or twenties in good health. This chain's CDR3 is CASSYRTEPATEAFF. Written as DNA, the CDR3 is TGTGCCAGCAGTTACCGGACAGAGCCGGCCACTGAAGCTTTCTTT.